This entry describes one T cell receptor beta chain. The protocol was immunoSEQ multiplex PCR, while the TCRdb copy is restricted to in-frame clones and leaves out a portion. Counted here are about 76,000 clones, roughly 93% occurring once; the ten biggest clones make up 2.5% to 3%. The data are from a study of T cell changes during pregnancy in multiple sclerosis. V trimming: 3 bases; J trimming: 0 bases; junction bases outside the gene matches: 2. Germline CDR1 and CDR2: MDHEN and SYDVKM. CDR3 length equals 15 residues. The TCR comes from a female donor with multiple sclerosis, enrolled in a pregnancy study. The V call is TRBV28, the J call TRBJ2-5; 9 nucleotides align to TRBD2. Sequenced material: peripheral blood, taken in the second trimester of pregnancy. CDR3 nucleotides: TGTGCCAGCAGTTTGGCGGGGGGGTACCAAGAGACCCAGTACTTC. Translating gives CASSLAGGYQETQYF. Using reference TRBV28 and TRBJ2-5 for the parts outside the CDR3, the full variable domain is DVKVTQSSRYLVKRTGEKVFLECVQDMDHENMFWYRQDPGLGLRLIYFSYDVKMKEKGDIPEGYSVSREKKERFSLILESASTNQTSMYLCASSLAGGYQETQYFGPGTRLLVL.